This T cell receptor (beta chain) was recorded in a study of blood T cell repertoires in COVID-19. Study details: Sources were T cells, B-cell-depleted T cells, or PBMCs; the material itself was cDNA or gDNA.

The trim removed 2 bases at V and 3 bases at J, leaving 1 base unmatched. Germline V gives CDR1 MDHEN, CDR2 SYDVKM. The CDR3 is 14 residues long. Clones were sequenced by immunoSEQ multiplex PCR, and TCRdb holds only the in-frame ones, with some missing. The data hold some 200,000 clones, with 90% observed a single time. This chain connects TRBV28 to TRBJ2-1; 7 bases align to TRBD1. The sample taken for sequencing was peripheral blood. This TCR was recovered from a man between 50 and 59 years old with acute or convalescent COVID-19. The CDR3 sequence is CASSLGTVYNEQFF. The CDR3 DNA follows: TGTGCCAGCAGTTTAGGGACAGTCTACAATGAGCAGTTCTTC.